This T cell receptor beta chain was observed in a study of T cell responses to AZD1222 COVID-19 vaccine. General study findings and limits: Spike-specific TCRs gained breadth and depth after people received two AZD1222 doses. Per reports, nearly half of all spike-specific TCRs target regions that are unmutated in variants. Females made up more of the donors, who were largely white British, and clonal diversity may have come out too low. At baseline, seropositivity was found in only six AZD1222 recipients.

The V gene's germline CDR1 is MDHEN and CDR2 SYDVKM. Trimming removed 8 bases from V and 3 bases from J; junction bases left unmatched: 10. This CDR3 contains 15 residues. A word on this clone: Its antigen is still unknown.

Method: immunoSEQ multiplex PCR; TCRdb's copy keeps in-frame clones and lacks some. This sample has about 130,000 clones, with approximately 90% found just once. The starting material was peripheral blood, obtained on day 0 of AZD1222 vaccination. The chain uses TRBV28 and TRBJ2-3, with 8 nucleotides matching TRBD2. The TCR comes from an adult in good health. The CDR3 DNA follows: TGTGCCAGCTCCCTTCTGGGCGGGGGGACAGATACGCAGTATTTT. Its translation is CASSLLGGGTDTQYF.